In this sample, the clone carrying this TCR beta chain turned up a few times. This sample was included in a study of molecular identifiers for immune sequencing clone quantification. Trimming took 5 bases from V and 4 from J, leaving 15 bases between them. The CDR3 runs 14 residues. The germline V gene encodes CDR1 LGHNA and CDR2 YSLEER. Via MiXCR, TCRdb re-called the PCR reads, giving one row per CDR3 protein. The sample yields more than 550,000 distinct CDR3 sequences, about 25% seen once. This sequence originates from a human donor in good health. Some libraries in this study had Jurkat cell RNA spiked in. This chain uses TRBV4-3 with TRBJ2-7; D ambiguous. The sample comprised naive CD8+ T cells from blood, with Jurkat cell RNA spiked in. Stated subset: FACS-sorted CD8+CD4-CCR7+CD45RA+ naive T cells. Written as DNA, the CDR3 is TGCGCCAGCAGCGCCTCGGTCTCCGGGTACGAGCAGTACTTC. It specifies CASSASVSGYEQYF.